These T cell receptor beta chains were read from a single sample in a study of blood T cell repertoires in COVID-19. Generated by immunoSEQ multiplex PCR, the TCRdb table keeps only in-frame clones and is missing some. The data hold 200,000 to 300,000 clones, with 86% observed a single time. Sequenced: peripheral blood. These receptor sequences come from a man aged 40-50 years who had recovered from COVID-19. The CDR3 runs from the conserved cysteine through the conserved F or W. The order of the fields is V gene, J gene, clone size, D gene, CDR3 protein, CDR3 DNA. The D gene is left open where the match is weak. Not every row has a clone size; where given, it reads once, few, many or a size class.

TRBV7-8	TRBJ1-4	.	TRBD1	CASSPWTGEKLFF	TGTGCCAGCAGCCCCTGGACAGGGGAAAAACTGTTTTTT
TRBV6-5	TRBJ1-3	.	.	CASRPGGSGNTIYF	TGTGCCAGCAGGCCGGGAGGGTCGGGAAACACCATATATTTT
TRBV7-2	TRBJ2-3	.	.	CASSLLPSLRDTQYF	TGTGCCAGCAGCTTATTACCTAGTCTTAGAGATACGCAGTATTTT
TRBV9	TRBJ1-6	.	.	CASREGNSPLHF	TGTGCCAGCAGGGAGGGGAATTCACCCCTCCACTTT
TRBV10-3	TRBJ2-2	.	TRBD1	CAITGQGHTGELFF	TGTGCCATCACGGGACAGGGTCACACCGGGGAGCTGTTTTTT
TRBV19	TRBJ1-3	few	TRBD1	CASRRDRDPSSSGNTIYF	TGTGCCAGCCGGAGGGACAGGGACCCCTCGAGCTCTGGAAACACCATATATTTT
TRBV10-1	TRBJ2-7	.	.	CASSEYGTRSYEQYF	TGCGCCAGCAGTGAGTACGGGACACGTTCCTACGAGCAGTACTTC
TRBV15	TRBJ2-7	.	TRBD2	CATSRGGSAGAYHEQYF	TGTGCCACCAGCAGAGGAGGGTCAGCGGGAGCTTACCACGAGCAGTACTTC
TRBV5-1	TRBJ2-1	.	TRBD1	CASSLDRGYFNEQFF	TGCGCCAGCAGCTTAGACAGGGGGTATTTCAATGAGCAGTTCTTC
TRBV7-2	TRBJ2-7	.	TRBD2	CASTTSQRGPYEQYF	TGTGCCAGCACCACGTCCCAGCGGGGCCCTTACGAGCAGTACTTC
TRBV5-4	TRBJ2-7	.	TRBD2	CASSLQAGAISYEQYF	TGTGCCAGCAGCCTTCAAGCGGGGGCGATCTCCTACGAGCAGTACTTC
TRBV9	TRBJ2-5	.	TRBD2	CASSRTSGKETQYF	TGTGCCAGCAGCCGGACTAGCGGGAAAGAGACCCAGTACTTC
TRBV7-9	TRBJ2-7	.	.	CASSLGQDYEQYF	TGTGCCAGCAGCTTAGGGCAAGACTACGAGCAGTACTTC
TRBV5-4	TRBJ2-3	.	.	CASSFRGGDTQYF	TGTGCCAGCAGCTTTCGAGGGGGAGATACGCAGTATTTT
TRBV18	TRBJ2-6	.	.	CASSPQLGGRGANVLTF	TGTGCCAGCTCACCACAATTAGGAGGGCGGGGGGCCAACGTCCTGACTTTC
TRBV7-2	TRBJ2-7	.	.	CASSLAGTQSYEQYF	TGTGCCAGCAGCTTAGCCGGGACTCAGTCCTACGAGCAGTACTTC
TRBV5-4	TRBJ2-5	.	.	CASSLFSVQETQYF	TGTGCCAGCAGCTTGTTCAGTGTCCAAGAGACCCAGTACTTC
TRBV11-2	TRBJ1-4	.	.	CASSFGRVGKLFF	TGTGCCAGCAGCTTCGGCAGGGTGGGAAAACTGTTTTTT
TRBV6-5	TRBJ2-2	.	TRBD1	CASSPGQGSTGELFF	TGTGCCAGCAGCCCGGGACAGGGATCTACCGGGGAGCTGTTTTTT
TRBV4-3	TRBJ2-7	.	TRBD2	CASSLQRDLYEQYF	TGCGCCAGCAGCCTCCAGCGGGACTTATACGAGCAGTACTTC
TRBV10-2	TRBJ2-1	.	TRBD2	CASSELAGRGEQFF	TGCGCCAGCAGTGAACTAGCGGGGCGGGGTGAGCAGTTCTTC
TRBV4-3	TRBJ2-1	.	.	CASSQGDGTDSYNEQFF	TGCGCCAGCAGCCAAGGGGACGGGACTGACTCCTACAATGAGCAGTTCTTC
TRBV4-2	TRBJ1-2	.	TRBD1	CASSQATTGGSGYTF	TGTGCCAGCAGCCAAGCCACGACAGGGGGGTCTGGCTACACCTTC
TRBV18	TRBJ2-7	few	.	CASSPLGTSYEQYF	TGTGCCAGCTCACCATTGGGCACCTCCTACGAGCAGTACTTC
TRBV5-1	TRBJ2-7	.	TRBD2	CASSLGTSGTYEQYF	TGCGCCAGCAGCCTTGGGACTAGCGGTACCTACGAGCAGTACTTC
TRBV3-1/TRBV3-2	TRBJ2-7	.	TRBD1	CASSQSRTGHSYEQYF	TGTGCCAGCAGCCAATCTAGGACAGGGCACTCCTACGAGCAGTACTTC
TRBV4-3	TRBJ1-5	.	TRBD1	CASSQGQGVLQPQHF	TGCGCCAGCAGCCAAGGACAGGGGGTGCTTCAGCCCCAGCATTTT
TRBV7-9	TRBJ2-1	few	.	CASSLYGTSNEQFF	TGTGCCAGCAGCTTATATGGCACCTCTAATGAGCAGTTCTTC
TRBV9	TRBJ2-1	few	.	CASSAQLYEQFF	TGTGCCAGCAGCGCACAGCTCTATGAGCAGTTCTTC
TRBV2	TRBJ2-2	few	.	CASSESPTGEDTGELFF	TGTGCCAGCAGTGAATCCCCAACGGGAGAGGACACCGGGGAGCTGTTTTTT
TRBV30	TRBJ2-7	.	.	CAWSGGWGSYEQYF	TGTGCCTGGAGCGGAGGCTGGGGCTCCTACGAGCAGTACTTC
TRBV2	TRBJ2-3	once	TRBD2	CAQALEGTSADTQYF	TGTGCCCAGGCTTTGGAGGGGACTAGCGCGGATACGCAGTATTTT
TRBV30	TRBJ2-3	.	TRBD2	CAWSWRAGADTQYF	TGTGCCTGGAGTTGGCGAGCGGGAGCAGATACGCAGTATTTT
TRBV7-9	TRBJ1-1	.	.	CASSATAGLAVGTEAFF	TGTGCCAGCAGCGCCACGGCAGGGTTGGCGGTCGGCACTGAAGCTTTCTTT
TRBV19	TRBJ2-1	.	.	CASSMGLPGRRDNEQFF	TGTGCCAGTAGTATGGGTTTACCGGGACGGAGGGACAATGAGCAGTTCTTC
TRBV18	TRBJ2-5	.	.	CASSPYFQETQYF	TGTGCCAGCTCACCGTACTTCCAAGAGACCCAGTACTTC
TRBV5-4	TRBJ2-1	.	TRBD2	CASSLAPSGYNEQFF	TGTGCCAGCAGCTTGGCGCCTAGCGGCTACAATGAGCAGTTCTTC
TRBV4-3	TRBJ1-6	few	.	CASSQDTPGRGSPLHF	TGCGCCAGCAGCCAAGATACCCCGGGGCGGGGTTCACCCCTCCACTTT
TRBV19	TRBJ2-3	.	TRBD2	CATKFSGTDTQYF	TGTGCCACAAAATTTAGCGGGACAGATACGCAGTATTTT
TRBV27	TRBJ2-3	.	TRBD1	CASSFRTGGVRTDTQYF	TGTGCCAGCAGTTTTAGGACAGGGGGCGTTCGGACAGATACGCAGTATTTT
TRBV16	TRBJ1-2	.	.	CASSQYLGTQVDYGYTF	TGTGCCAGCAGCCAATATCTAGGGACTCAAGTTGACTATGGCTACACCTTC
TRBV12-3/TRBV12-4	TRBJ2-1	.	.	CASTGTFYNEQFF	TGTGCCAGCACCGGGACTTTTTACAATGAGCAGTTCTTC
TRBV5-1	TRBJ2-1	.	.	CASSLGSRDNEQFF	TGCGCCAGCAGCTTGGGTTCGAGAGACAATGAGCAGTTCTTC
TRBV19	TRBJ2-2	.	TRBD2	CASSSLTVLAGVGDGELFF	TGTGCCAGTAGTAGTTTAACCGTCCTAGCGGGAGTCGGGGACGGGGAGCTGTTTTTT
TRBV5-6	TRBJ1-3	.	TRBD1	CASSFSGQGRGNTIYF	TGTGCCAGCAGCTTTTCCGGACAGGGGAGAGGAAACACCATATATTTT
TRBV12-5	TRBJ2-7	.	TRBD2	CASGLQLAGGTYEQYF	TGTGCTAGTGGTCTCCAATTAGCGGGGGGGACCTACGAGCAGTACTTC
TRBV29-1	TRBJ1-1	many	.	CSVDGRVHTEAFF	TGCAGCGTTGATGGGCGGGTCCACACTGAAGCTTTCTTT